The entry below gives a single TCR beta chain sequence along with its context. CDR3 length equals 12 residues. Trimming removed 6 bases at V and 5 bases at J, with 9 bases between. Germline CDR1 and CDR2: SGHRS and YFSETQ. These data come from a study of blood T cell repertoires in COVID-19. About the study: From the United States, Italy and Spain came samples of acute and convalescent COVID-19.

In the authors' methods: Reference gene primers were amplified, and this amplification served to estimate nucleated cell counts. Generated by immunoSEQ multiplex PCR, the TCRdb table keeps only in-frame clones and is missing some. That table supplies the V and J calls and clone size; D and trimming were determined from the DNA. Of around 200,000 clones in the sample, about 85% were seen once. Specimen: peripheral blood. The TCR was taken from a woman aged 80 or over with acute or convalescent COVID-19. The V call is TRBV5-1, the J call TRBJ2-1; D may be TRBD2 (5 bases). The CDR3 region has the DNA TGCGCCAGCACCCAGAGGGACAATGAGCAGTTCTTC. Encoded protein: CASTQRDNEQFF.